These T cell receptor beta chains were read from a single sample in a study of T cells in Graves' hyperthyroidism and ophthalmopathy. TCRdb passed the multiplex PCR reads through MiXCR, listing each CDR3 protein once. The sample lists around 600,000 distinct CDR3 sequences, approximately 15% seen once, with 7.1% in the top ten. Specimen: blood. The receptors here all came from a woman aged 18-30 years with Graves' ophthalmopathy. Both conserved end residues are part of each CDR3. A D gene is named only where the DNA matches it firmly. The size of a clone is reported for some rows only, either as once, few or many, or as a class for expanded clones.

V: TRBV19; J: TRBJ2-2; D: TRBD1; size: .; CDR3: CASRAGGTNTGELFF; DNA: TGTGCCAGTAGAGCAGGGGGCACGAACACCGGGGAGCTGTTTTTT
V: TRBV7-8; J: TRBJ2-5; D: TRBD2; size: few; CDR3: CAGGLAGGRETQYF; DNA: TGTGCCGGGGGGCTAGCGGGAGGACGGGAGACCCAGTACTTC
V: TRBV12-3/TRBV12-4; J: TRBJ1-6; D: .; size: few; CDR3: CASEGSYNSPLHF; DNA: TGTGCCAGCGAAGGCTCCTATAATTCACCCCTCCACTTT
V: TRBV11-1; J: TRBJ1-1; D: .; size: .; CDR3: CVSSFGRGTEAFF; DNA: TGTGTCAGCAGCTTCGGACGGGGGACCGAAGCTTTCTTT
V: TRBV28; J: TRBJ1-4; D: .; size: many; CDR3: CASRGASNEKLFF; DNA: TGTGCTTCGCGGGGGGCTAGTAATGAAAAACTGTTTTTT
V: TRBV7-9; J: TRBJ2-7; D: TRBD1; size: .; CDR3: CASSLPGTANYEQYF; DNA: TGTGCCAGCAGCCTCCCTGGGACAGCAAACTACGAGCAGTACTTC
V: TRBV27; J: TRBJ2-7; D: TRBD1; size: many; CDR3: CASSLMDRWGSLGEQYF; DNA: TGTGCCAGCAGTTTAATGGACAGGTGGGGAAGTCTGGGCGAGCAGTACTTC
V: TRBV20-1; J: TRBJ2-5; D: TRBD2; size: few; CDR3: CSARTSGTSRETQYF; DNA: TGCAGTGCTAGGACTAGCGGGACCTCCAGGGAGACCCAGTACTTC
V: TRBV20-1; J: TRBJ2-7; D: TRBD2; size: many; CDR3: CSAREVLAGGRYEQYF; DNA: TGCAGTGCTAGAGAGGTTCTAGCGGGAGGGCGTTACGAGCAGTACTTC
V: TRBV3-1; J: TRBJ2-6; D: .; size: few; CDR3: CASSPSGNRPDVLTF; DNA: TGTGCCAGCAGCCCCTCAGGGAATCGCCCGGACGTCCTGACTTTC
V: TRBV11-2; J: TRBJ2-7; D: .; size: many; CDR3: CASSLDWGYSYEQYF; DNA: TGTGCCAGCAGCTTAGACTGGGGGTACTCGTACGAGCAGTACTTC
V: TRBV28; J: TRBJ2-7; D: .; size: many; CDR3: CASSQGGLDEQYF; DNA: TGTGCCAGCAGCCAAGGGGGGCTTGACGAGCAGTACTTC
V: TRBV7-8; J: TRBJ2-1; D: .; size: many; CDR3: CASSFSGGREQFF; DNA: TGTGCCAGCAGCTTCAGCGGAGGCCGTGAGCAGTTCTTC
V: TRBV27; J: TRBJ1-3; D: .; size: many; CDR3: CASSSRAEVSGNTIYF; DNA: TGTGCCAGCAGTTCCAGGGCTGAAGTCTCTGGAAACACCATATATTTT
V: TRBV2; J: TRBJ1-5; D: .; size: many; CDR3: CASDEDSYQPQHF; DNA: TGTGCCAGCGATGAGGACAGCTATCAGCCCCAGCATTTT
V: TRBV4-2; J: TRBJ2-5; D: .; size: few; CDR3: CASSQDRTVLGGTQYF; DNA: TGTGCCAGCAGCCAAGATCGGACCGTTCTCGGGGGGACCCAGTACTTC
V: TRBV5-6; J: TRBJ1-5; D: .; size: few; CDR3: CASSLARELGQPQHF; DNA: TGTGCCAGCAGCTTGGCCAGGGAACTCGGTCAGCCCCAGCATTTT
V: TRBV6-1; J: TRBJ2-1; D: TRBD1; size: .; CDR3: CASRLGQGSYNEQFF; DNA: TGTGCCAGCAGACTTGGACAGGGCTCCTACAATGAGCAGTTCTTC
V: TRBV7-2; J: TRBJ1-1; D: TRBD1; size: many; CDR3: CASSFGQGVGAFF; DNA: TGTGCCAGCAGCTTCGGGCAGGGGGTTGGAGCTTTCTTT
V: TRBV6-4; J: TRBJ2-1; D: TRBD1; size: few; CDR3: CASSASGTGPVEFF; DNA: TGTGCCAGCAGTGCGTCCGGGACAGGGCCCGTTGAGTTCTTC
V: TRBV7-2; J: TRBJ2-5; D: .; size: many; CDR3: CASSQESGVNQETQYF; DNA: TGTGCCAGCAGTCAAGAGAGCGGAGTCAACCAAGAGACCCAGTACTTC
V: TRBV11-2; J: TRBJ1-1; D: .; size: few; CDR3: CASSPWDGGGSTEAFF; DNA: TGTGCCAGCAGCCCTTGGGACGGTGGGGGGAGCACTGAAGCTTTCTTT
V: TRBV20-1; J: TRBJ2-1; D: TRBD2; size: .; CDR3: CSARDSPSGLHNEQFF; DNA: TGCAGTGCTAGAGATTCGCCTAGCGGGTTACACAATGAGCAGTTCTTC
V: TRBV6-2/TRBV6-3; J: TRBJ2-3; D: TRBD1; size: few; CDR3: CASSQTPPQGLTDTQYF; DNA: TGTGCCAGCAGCCAGACCCCCCCACAGGGGTTGACAGATACGCAGTATTTT
V: TRBV4-1; J: TRBJ2-5; D: .; size: few; CDR3: CASSLGQAQETRYF; DNA: TGCGCCAGCAGCCTTGGGCAGGCCCAAGAGACCCGGTACTTC
V: TRBV5-6; J: TRBJ1-1; D: .; size: few; CDR3: CASSLGPPTGTNTEAFF; DNA: TGTGCCAGCAGCTTGGGCCCCCCGACAGGTACGAACACTGAAGCTTTCTTT
V: TRBV18; J: TRBJ1-3; D: .; size: few; CDR3: CASSPPGPRVGNTIYF; DNA: TGTGCCAGCTCACCACCGGGACCAAGGGTTGGAAACACCATATATTTT
V: TRBV18; J: TRBJ2-5; D: TRBD2; size: many; CDR3: CASSPGTSGGETQYF; DNA: TGTGCCAGCTCACCGGGGACTAGCGGAGGGGAGACCCAGTACTTC
V: TRBV12-3/TRBV12-4; J: TRBJ1-5; D: TRBD1; size: many; CDR3: CASSPGQGLGQPQHF; DNA: TGTGCCAGCAGCCCGGGACAGGGACTTGGTCAGCCCCAGCATTTT
V: TRBV13; J: TRBJ1-6; D: TRBD1; size: many; CDR3: CASSRGGQGIWGSPLHF; DNA: TGTGCCAGCAGCCGGGGAGGACAGGGGATCTGGGGTTCACCCCTCCACTTT
V: TRBV2; J: TRBJ1-5; D: .; size: many; CDR3: CASSVQYDQPQHF; DNA: TGTGCCAGCAGTGTGCAGTACGATCAGCCCCAGCATTTT
V: TRBV19; J: TRBJ1-1; D: .; size: .; CDR3: CASSIGFRHMNTEAFF; DNA: TGTGCCAGTAGTATAGGATTCAGACATATGAACACTGAAGCTTTCTTT
V: TRBV29-1; J: TRBJ2-1; D: TRBD2; size: few; CDR3: CSVAGLAGGSNEQFF; DNA: TGCAGCGTTGCGGGACTAGCGGGAGGCTCCAATGAGCAGTTCTTC
V: TRBV6-7; J: TRBJ2-3; D: .; size: few; CDR3: CASSYSRETADTQYF; DNA: TGTGCCAGCAGTTACTCCCGGGAGACCGCAGATACGCAGTATTTT
V: TRBV4-1; J: TRBJ2-5; D: .; size: many; CDR3: CASSHTGGETQYF; DNA: TGCGCCAGCAGCCATACAGGAGGAGAGACCCAGTACTTC
V: TRBV30; J: TRBJ2-6; D: .; size: few; CDR3: CAWSVSVSWGSGANVLTF; DNA: TGTGCCTGGAGTGTATCTGTCTCCTGGGGATCCGGGGCCAACGTCCTGACTTTC
V: TRBV28; J: TRBJ1-2; D: .; size: many; CDR3: CASRTGGGRENYGYTF; DNA: TGTGCCAGCAGGACCGGGGGGGGGCGTGAGAACTATGGCTACACCTTC
V: TRBV30; J: TRBJ2-7; D: .; size: .; CDR3: CAWSRADRPRISYEQYF; DNA: TGTGCCTGGAGTCGGGCCGACCGCCCGCGTATTTCCTACGAGCAGTACTTC
V: TRBV20-1; J: TRBJ2-5; D: .; size: many; CDR3: CSARDLEGPETQYF; DNA: TGCAGTGCTAGAGATCTCGAAGGGCCGGAGACCCAGTACTTC
V: TRBV12-3/TRBV12-4; J: TRBJ2-1; D: TRBD2; size: many; CDR3: CASSSGLAGVGHEQFF; DNA: TGTGCCAGCAGCTCAGGACTAGCGGGAGTAGGGCATGAGCAGTTCTTC
V: TRBV7-9; J: TRBJ1-5; D: .; size: once; CDR3: CASSLDSRPQHF; DNA: TGTGCCAGCAGCTTAGATAGTAGGCCCCAGCATTTT
V: TRBV2; J: TRBJ2-7; D: .; size: many; CDR3: CASLDWDTSYEQYF; DNA: TGTGCCAGCCTCGATTGGGACACTTCCTACGAGCAGTACTTC
V: TRBV5-1; J: TRBJ2-5; D: .; size: .; CDR3: CASSRLAREEETQYF; DNA: TGCGCCAGCAGCCGGCTGGCCAGGGAGGAGGAGACCCAGTACTTC
V: TRBV6-2/TRBV6-3; J: TRBJ2-7; D: TRBD2; size: .; CDR3: CASSRATSGIPEQYF; DNA: TGTGCCAGCAGTCGCGCGACTAGCGGGATTCCCGAGCAGTACTTC
V: TRBV24-1; J: TRBJ2-3; D: .; size: many; CDR3: CATSSTAKGTDTQYF; DNA: TGTGCCACCTCGTCGACCGCTAAAGGGACAGATACGCAGTATTTT
V: TRBV5-5; J: TRBJ1-1; D: TRBD1; size: .; CDR3: CASRPPRGRITEAFF; DNA: TGTGCCAGCAGACCCCCGAGGGGGCGGATCACTGAAGCTTTCTTT
V: TRBV4-3; J: TRBJ2-1; D: .; size: .; CDR3: CASSQDASHRGGIGPYNEQFF; DNA: TGCGCCAGCAGCCAAGATGCCAGCCACCGTGGGGGCATAGGCCCCTACAATGAGCAGTTCTTC
V: TRBV6-1; J: TRBJ1-5; D: .; size: many; CDR3: CASSSFGGYQPQHF; DNA: TGTGCCAGCAGTTCATTCGGGGGCTATCAGCCCCAGCATTTT